The 25 T cell receptor beta chains listed next were all sequenced from one sample in a study of Graves' ophthalmopathy and Graves' hyperthyroidism. For repertoire sequencing, the TCR beta CDR3 regions were amplified from RNA transcripts. First-round RT-PCR employed HTBI primers, with a second-round multiplex PCR after it. TCRdb re-analysed the multiplex PCR reads in MiXCR, keeping a single row per CDR3 protein. The sample yields roughly 700,000 distinct CDR3 sequences, around 40% seen once. The sample was peripheral blood. Receptors originate from an adult man with Graves' ophthalmopathy.

This chain connects TRBV10-3 to TRBJ1-2, with a tentative D call TRBD1 (5 bases). CDR3 length: 11 residues. Germline V gene sequence: CDR1 ENHRY, CDR2 SYGVKD. CDR3 nucleotides: TGTGCTAGAGGGACCCTCTATGGCTACACCTTC. Translated, it gives CARGTLYGYTF.

The table lists this clonotype with many counts. The gene calls are TRBV19 and TRBJ1-4; D might be TRBD1 (5 bases). This CDR3 is 13 amino acids long. Trimming took 4 bases from V and 13 from J, leaving 16 bases between them. Germline V gene sequence: CDR1 LNHDA, CDR2 SQIVND (reference sequence). CDR3 nucleotide sequence: TGTGCCAGTAGTAGTCAGGGATCGGTTGGACTGTTTTTT. Translation gives CASSSQGSVGLFF. Filled out from reference TRBV19 and TRBJ1-4, the complete variable domain reads DGGITQSPKYLFRKEGQNVTLSCEQNLNHDAMYWYRQDPGQGLRLIYYSQIVNDFQKGDIAEGYSVSREKKESFPLTVTSAQKNPTAFYLCASSSQGSVGLFFGSGTQLSVL.

CDR3 region: CASSVRTGGTDTQYF. CDR3 nucleotide sequence: TGCGCCAGCAGTGTCCGGACAGGGGGCACAGATACGCAGTATTTT. V gene TRBV10-1 combines with J gene TRBJ2-3; 9 bases fit TRBD1. The CDR3 has 15 amino acids. The V segment lost 4 bases and the J segment 1 base; nucleotides outside the gene matches: 3. Germline V CDR1 and CDR2: WNHNN, SYGVQD (reference sequence).

This clonotype was detected many times. This rearrangement joins TRBV10-3 to TRBJ1-2, with a weak D call TRBD1 (6 bases). V was cut by 3 bases and J by 3 bases, with 8 bases left in between. The CDR3 runs to 13 residues. The V gene's germline CDR1 is ENHRY and CDR2 SYGVKD. The CDR3 DNA sequence: TGTGCCATCAGTGAAAGGGGGGACTATGGCTACACCTTC. Encoded protein: CAISERGDYGYTF.

The V gene is TRBV20-1, the J gene TRBJ1-6, with D unclear. There are 11 residues in the CDR3. V lost 6 bases to trimming and J lost 10 bases, with 10 bases between them. CDR1 and CDR2 (germline): DFQATT, SNEGSKA (reference sequence). As DNA, the CDR3 is TGCAGTGCCCGAGAGGACTCACCCCTCCACTTT. It is translated as CSAREDSPLHF.

The chain combines TRBV2 with TRBJ1-1; D is unclear. The germline V and J ends were trimmed by 6 bases and 4 bases, with 15 bases remaining between them. CDR3 length: 14 residues. CDR1 is SNHLY and CDR2 is FYNNEI in the germline V gene. The chain's CDR3 is CASSPRRTSTEAFF. As DNA, the CDR3 is TGTGCCAGCAGCCCGCGGAGGACGAGCACTGAAGCTTTCTTT.

On this clonotype itself: One end of the junction varies from germline; a read error may be responsible. The chain combines TRBV7-9 with TRBJ2-5; D remains ambiguous. CDR3 length equals 15 residues. From germline, CDR1 is SEHNR and CDR2 FQNEAQ (reference sequence). Here the CDR3 DNA reads TGTGTCAGCAGCTTAGGCGATTACGCGAAGTTGACCCAGTACTTC. It translates to CVSSLGDYAKLTQYF.

Points on this clonotype: The CDR3 does not end in the conserved phenylalanine or tryptophan, so this is likely a read error. The V call is TRBV6-2 or TRBV6-3, the J call TRBJ1-2; D is undetermined. V lost 4 bases, J lost 8 bases, and 17 bases lay in between. The germline V gene has CDR1 MNHEY and CDR2 SVGEGT. This CDR3 spans 14 amino acids. CDR3 coding DNA: TGTGCCAGCAGTTTCCGCGGCGGACGTACGGGCTACACCCTC. It is translated as CASSFRGGRTGYTL.

This clonotype was seen many times. This chain uses TRBV29-1 with TRBJ1-1; D unclear. This CDR3 spans 15 amino acids. The V end was cut by 2 bases, the J end by 0 bases, with 13 bases between. The germline gives CDR1 SQVTM, CDR2 ANQGSEA. CDR3 amino acids: CSVEFGRALNTEAFF. CDR3 DNA: TGCAGCGTTGAATTCGGGAGAGCCTTGAACACTGAAGCTTTCTTT.

In its sample, this clonotype was seen once. A much larger clone lies a single base off, so this may be a read error. The chain's CDR3 is CASSSAGTGTRGSPLHF. CDR3 DNA sequence: TGTGCCAGCAGCTCCGCCGGGACCGGGACGCGGGGTTCACCCCTCCACTTT. The chain employs TRBV7-9 and TRBJ1-6, with D perhaps TRBD1 (5 bases). Germline CDR1 SEHNR, CDR2 FQNEAQ (reference sequence). V was cut by 4 bases and J by 9 bases, with 22 bases left in between. The CDR3 contains 17 residues.

This clonotype has more than one count but fewer than ten. J is TRBJ2-7 and V is TRBV2; 9 positions match TRBD2. This CDR3 comprises 15 residues. Germline values: CDR1 SNHLY, CDR2 FYNNEI. V was clipped by 5 bases and J by 3 bases; unmatched bases: 8. CDR3 DNA sequence: TGTGCCAGCAGTTATGGCGGGGGGGCCGACTACGAGCAGTACTTC. This encodes CASSYGGGADYEQYF.

In this sample, this clonotype turned up many times. The chain combines TRBV19 with TRBJ1-2; tentative D call: TRBD1 (5 bases). CDR3 length: 14 amino acids. V shed 3 bases and J shed 8 bases, with 16 bases lying between them. Germline V gene data show CDR1 as LNHDA and CDR2 as SQIVND (reference sequence). The CDR3 DNA follows: TGTGCCAGTAGTATCTTAACGGACGGGACCGGCTACACCTTC. Protein product: CASSILTDGTGYTF.

The chain links TRBV9 to TRBJ2-5, with 9 bases identical to TRBD1. V shed 6 bases and J 5 bases; nucleotides not matched to a gene: 14. Germline lookup yields CDR1 SGDLS and CDR2 YYNGEE. The length of the CDR3 is 16 residues. Here the CDR3 DNA reads TGTGCCAGCACCTTGGCACAGGGGGCGTTGCATGAGACCCAGTACTTC. It encodes CASTLAQGALHETQYF.

About this clonotype itself: A much larger clone sits a single nucleotide away, making a read error possible. The rearrangement joins TRBV7-8 to TRBJ1-5; D remains unclear. The length of the CDR3 is 13 residues. V was clipped by 1 base and J by 9 bases, with 10 bases between them. The germline gives CDR1 SGHVS, CDR2 FQNEAQ. CDR3 DNA: TGTGCCAGCAGCTTAGAGGTGCGTGGGCCCCAGCATTTT. This sequence encodes CASSLEVRGPQHF.

In this sample, this clonotype turned up many times. The chain uses TRBV10-3 and TRBJ2-5; TRBD2 matches at 13 bases. The J segment lost 3 bases and the V segment lost 8 bases, leaving 9 bases of the junction unmatched. The CDR3 loop spans 16 amino acids. Germline CDR1 reads ENHRY; CDR2 reads SYGVKD. The CDR3 nucleotides read TGTGCCATCGCCAGGACTAGCGGGAGAATCGAAGAGACCCAGTACTTC. Translating it yields CAIARTSGRIEETQYF.

This clonotype was recorded many times. The chain couples TRBV19 to TRBJ1-5; 7 bases match TRBD1. Germline trimming cut 5 bases from V and 1 base from J; bases unmatched to any gene: 5. CDR1 and CDR2 from the germline V gene are LNHDA and SQIVND (reference sequence). The CDR3 covers 15 residues. This CDR3 is CASSPYRGSNQPQHF. The CDR3 DNA reads TGTGCCAGTAGTCCCTACAGGGGAAGCAATCAGCCCCAGCATTTT.

This chain links TRBV19 with TRBJ1-6; perhaps TRBD1 as D (6 bases). Germline assignment: CDR1 LNHDA and CDR2 SQIVND (reference sequence). CDR3 length equals 13 residues. Trimming took off 6 bases at V and 11 bases at J, with 14 bases between the two ends. The CDR3 nucleotides read TGTGCCAGTAGACTCACAGGGAGTACACCCCTCCACTTT. It translates to CASRLTGSTPLHF.

The V call is TRBV4-2, the J call TRBJ1-3; 10 nucleotides match TRBD1. The CDR3 length is 16 residues. J gave up 1 base and V 4 bases, and 4 bases lay outside the gene matches. Germline V gene sequence: CDR1 LGHNA, CDR2 YNFKEQ. Written as DNA, the CDR3 is TGTGCCAGCAGCCGTGACAGGGGGCTTTCTGGAAACACCATATATTTT. Protein: CASSRDRGLSGNTIYF.

Only one count was recorded for this clonotype. This may be a read error: a much more frequent sequence differs by one nucleotide. This chain joins TRBV10-3 and TRBJ1-1; 11 positions match TRBD1. Germline-derived CDR1 and CDR2 are ENHRY and SYGVKD. Trimming cost V 6 bases and J 5 bases; bases outside gene matches: 11. The CDR3 loop spans 16 amino acids. CDR3 sequence reads: CAIRDHGGQGVTEAFF. CDR3 DNA: TGTGCCATCAGGGACCACGGGGGACAGGGGGTTACTGAAGCTTTCTTT.

This clonotype was observed at least ten times. The chain combines TRBV2 with TRBJ1-2; tentative D call: TRBD1 (6 bases). Germline lookup yields CDR1 SNHLY and CDR2 FYNNEI. Trimming shortened V by 5 bases and J by 4 bases, and 17 bases separated the two germline ends. This CDR3 spans 15 amino acids. CDR3 coding DNA: TGTGCCAGCAGTTATACCCGGACAGCCACCTATGGCTACACCTTC. Translation gives CASSYTRTATYGYTF.

This clonotype was seen a few times. The genes are TRBV9 and TRBJ2-2; either TRBD1 or TRBD2 may supply D (6 bases each). Germline V gene sequence: CDR1 SGDLS, CDR2 YYNGEE. Trimming pared 3 bases from V and 6 bases from J, leaving 18 bases between. The CDR3 extends over 16 amino acids. The CDR3 loop reads CASSAHRGPNSGELFF. The CDR3 DNA follows: TGTGCCAGCAGCGCCCATCGGGGGCCGAATTCCGGGGAGCTGTTTTTT.

The gene calls are TRBV24-1 and TRBJ1-5; D ambiguous. Between the trimmed V and J ends, which lost 7 bases and 5 bases, there was a span of 14 bases. Germline CDR1 reads KGHDR; CDR2 reads SFDVKD. This CDR3 has 14 residues. In DNA, the CDR3 is TGTGCCACCAGCAGCCCAATGGGAGATCAGCCCCAGCATTTT. Its translation is CATSSPMGDQPQHF.

The rearrangement links TRBV24-1 to TRBJ2-3, with D possibly matching TRBD1 (7 bases). Germline assignment: CDR1 KGHDR and CDR2 SFDVKD. This CDR3 contains 13 residues. The ends were cut back, 9 bases at V and 1 base at J, with 10 bases in the middle. CDR3 bases: TGTGCCACCCGCGGGACAGGCACAGATACGCAGTATTTT. Amino acid sequence: CATRGTGTDTQYF.

Details on this clonotype: A much larger clone is a single base away; this may be a read error. The CDR3 coding sequence is TGTGCCATCAGTCGATGGACAGACATGAACACTGAAGCTTTCTTT. Its protein product is CAISRWTDMNTEAFF. The genes are TRBV10-3 and TRBJ1-1, with D perhaps matching TRBD1 (6 bases). The CDR3 runs to 15 residues. From germline, CDR1 is ENHRY and CDR2 SYGVKD. Trimming stripped 5 bases from V and 0 bases from J, with 13 bases between.

The sample holds many counts of this clonotype. This chain uses TRBV20-1 with TRBJ1-2; the D is unclear. The CDR3 consists of 14 residues. The germline V gene has CDR1 DFQATT and CDR2 SNEGSKA (reference sequence). V was clipped by 1 base and J by 0 bases, with 9 bases between them. The DNA of the CDR3 is TGCAGTGCTAGAGCGGGGATAGCTAACTATGGCTACACCTTC. Protein: CSARAGIANYGYTF.